This T cell receptor beta chain was retrieved from a study of T cell responses to AZD1222 COVID-19 vaccine (dated by TCRdb to about 2021). Study-wide context: TCR sequencing covered some 240 trial participants: 200 to 210 given two doses of AZD1222 and some 25 given two doses of MenACWY control vaccine. Trial participants were enrolled by age into 18-55, 56-69 and 70-plus year subgroups, with approximately 160, 26 and 62 TCR-sequenced participants respectively. The paper as a whole reports these results and caveats: Conclusions about previously exposed vaccinees are limited, since just six AZD1222 recipients were seropositive for SARS-CoV-2 at baseline. Reportedly, close to half of the unique spike-specific TCRs recognized epitopes lying outside the regions that are mutated in the B.1.351 and B.1.1.7 variants. Because no samples from the day 14 peak response were available, repertoires could be characterized only after the peak T cell response. In the small 56-69-year group, the increase in depth fell short of significance, most likely because of low power. Participants were mostly white British, with more females than males. The authors suggested clonal diversity may have been underestimated. After two AZD1222 doses, both the breadth and the depth of spike-specific TCRs were significantly higher than at day 0 and than in MenACWY recipients. The vaccine-associated CD4 TCRs covered the entire spike protein, and the dominant responses fell in regions 160-218 and 743-854.

The time point tag for this specimen amounts to: baseline before first vaccination. The sample's treatment or condition, from its label and the paper: meningococcal conjugate vaccine given as trial control. Vaccinee samples came from UK trials COV001 and COV002, including a single-blind randomized controlled phase 2/3 trial of AZD1222 (ChAdOx1 nCoV-19) in healthy adults. Trial participant PBMC samples were collected at day 0 and day 28 after the second dose for TCRbeta chain sequencing. Unmatched junction bases come to 7, with V trimmed by 8 bases and J by 3 bases. CDR1 and CDR2, looked up from the germline V gene, are WSHSY and SAAADI. The CDR3 contains 14 residues, cysteine and phenylalanine counted. Left in the record is the CDR3 DNA by itself, 42 bases read in frame from the first base. Turning to this clone: Its antigen remains unidentified. Per-nucleotide qualities are absent, and no much larger clonotype sits a single base away.

The CDR3 regions of human TCRbeta chains were analyzed by immunosequencing. Processing in the source paper ran as follows. TCRs in the repertoires were matched against a reference library of SARS-CoV-2-specific TCRs that had been generated with the MIRA antigen-specificity platform. Breadth meant the fraction of unique TCRs that were SARS-CoV-2-associated, whereas depth meant the fraction of total T cells that were SARS-CoV-2-associated. Using the MIRA data, every spike-specific TCR was mapped to the spike region that the TCR reacted to and assigned to either a CD4 or a CD8 class. Log10-transformed breadth and depth values were compared by one-way ANOVA with Sidak's multiple comparisons tests. TCRdb obtained this table from immuneACCESS and retained in-frame rearrangements with V and J assigned. These tables miss some clones; where compared with another copy, unresolved V genes account for less than half of the shortfall, and the remainder is unexplained. The V and J calls and clone size are taken from that table; D and trimming were inferred from the DNA. Present in this sample are 110,000 or so clones, about 92% of which were seen just once. About 3% of the sample rests with the top ten.

The chain is encoded by TRBV10-2 joined to TRBJ1-5, with 7 middle bases fitting TRBD1. Source: peripheral blood, taken on day 0 of MenACWY control vaccination. This sequence was found in an adult in good health. The sequenced DNA is TGCGCCAGCCGAGGCGGACAGGACAATCAGCCCCAGCATTTT. Translated, it gives CASRGGQDNQPQHF.